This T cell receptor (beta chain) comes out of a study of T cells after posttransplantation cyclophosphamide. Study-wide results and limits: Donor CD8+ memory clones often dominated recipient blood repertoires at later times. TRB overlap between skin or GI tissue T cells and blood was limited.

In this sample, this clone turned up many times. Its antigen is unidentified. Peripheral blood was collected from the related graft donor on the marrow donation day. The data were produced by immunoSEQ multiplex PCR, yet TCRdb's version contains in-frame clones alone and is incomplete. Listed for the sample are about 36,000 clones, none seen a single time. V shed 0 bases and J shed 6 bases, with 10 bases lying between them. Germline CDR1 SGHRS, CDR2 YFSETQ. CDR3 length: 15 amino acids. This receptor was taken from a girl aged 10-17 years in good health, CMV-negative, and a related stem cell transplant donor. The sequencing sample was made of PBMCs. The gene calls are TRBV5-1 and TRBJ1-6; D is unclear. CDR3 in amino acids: CASSLDRVRNSPLHF. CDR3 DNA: TGCGCCAGCAGCTTGGACAGAGTTCGTAATTCACCCCTCCACTTT.